Each of the 32 T cell receptor beta chains below was sequenced from the same sample in a study of cytomegalovirus exposure and HLA in healthy donors. It was with 60 Vbeta and 13 Jbeta primers that the PCR ran. Assay used: immunoSEQ multiplex PCR; TCRdb lists only in-frame clones, some missing. This sample has 150,000 or so clones, with around 80% found just once. Sequenced sample: PBMCs. The receptors were gathered from a female donor in good health and CMV-seronegative.

This clone was recorded a few times. The V and J genes are TRBV19 and TRBJ1-3, with D possibly being TRBD1 (6 bases). Trimming took off 7 bases at V and 7 bases at J, with 20 bases between the two ends. Germline V gene data show CDR1 as LNHDA and CDR2 as SQIVND (reference sequence). The CDR3 is 15 amino acids. Written as DNA, the CDR3 is TGTGCCAGTATGTGGGGTACAGGGTTTTGGAACACCATATATTTT. Amino acids: CASMWGTGFWNTIYF.

This clone was counted once. The CDR3 DNA sequence: TGTGCCATCAGTGAGACGGACTTCTATGGCTACACCTTC. This encodes CAISETDFYGYTF. The chain carries TRBV10-3 and TRBJ1-2; no definite D call. Germline V gene sequence: CDR1 ENHRY, CDR2 SYGVKD. This CDR3 has 13 residues. Trimming removed 2 bases from V and 4 bases from J, with 8 bases in between.

This sequence joins TRBV10-2 and TRBJ2-5, with unresolved D. Trimming took off 0 bases at V and 5 bases at J, with 13 bases between the two ends. Per germline, CDR1 WSHSY and CDR2 SAAADI. The CDR3 is 15 residues long. The CDR3 sequence: CASSESVPRSETQYF. The CDR3 DNA reads TGCGCCAGCAGTGAGTCCGTGCCTCGGAGCGAGACCCAGTACTTC.

This clone was observed a handful of times. V and J are TRBV6-5 and TRBJ1-2, with 9 bases lining up with TRBD1. The CDR3 contains 16 residues. V shed 0 bases and J 5 bases; nucleotides not matched to a gene: 7. Per germline, CDR1 MNHEY and CDR2 SVGAGI. CDR3: CASSYSAPDRGYGYTF. In DNA form, the CDR3 reads TGTGCCAGCAGTTACTCAGCCCCCGACAGGGGGTATGGCTACACCTTC.

V gene TRBV10-3 combines with J gene TRBJ2-1; D may be TRBD1 (6 bases). V was cut by 5 bases and J by 9 bases, with 11 bases left in between. The CDR3 is made up of 12 amino acids. Germline loops: CDR1 ENHRY, CDR2 SYGVKD. The CDR3 loop reads CAISIRGVEQFF. CDR3 in DNA: TGTGCCATCAGTATCAGGGGCGTTGAGCAGTTCTTC.

The chain joins TRBV27 to TRBJ2-7; weak D call: TRBD2 (6 bases). The CDR3 is 15 amino acids. V was pared by 1 base and J by 4 bases, with 14 bases between. Germline-derived CDR1 and CDR2 are MNHEY and SMNVEV (reference sequence). The CDR3 loop is CASSLFGGISYEQYF. DNA of the CDR3: TGTGCCAGCAGTTTATTCGGCGGGATTAGTTACGAGCAGTACTTC.

The chain joins TRBV29-1 to TRBJ2-5; 11 bases align to TRBD1. CDR3 length: 11 amino acids. V was clipped by 4 bases and J by 8 bases; unmatched bases: 0. Germline V gene data show CDR1 as SQVTM and CDR2 as ANQGSEA. The DNA for the CDR3 is TGCAGCGTTGGGACAGGGGGCACCCAGTACTTC. It encodes CSVGTGGTQYF.

The rearrangement joins TRBV30 to TRBJ2-2; TRBD2 might be the D (5 bases). V lost 4 bases and J lost 3, with 15 bases in between. The CDR3 loop spans 15 amino acids. Germline V gene sequence: CDR1 GTSNPN, CDR2 SVGIG (reference sequence). The CDR3 DNA sequence: TGTGCCTGGATGAGAGGGCCCGGGGACACCGGGGAGCTGTTTTTT. Translating gives CAWMRGPGDTGELFF.

The sample holds a few counts of this clone. The chain joins TRBV12-5 to TRBJ2-3; tentative D call: TRBD2 (7 bases). V shed 7 bases and J shed 2 bases, with 16 bases lying between them. The CDR3 has 15 amino acids. The germline V gene has CDR1 LGHNT and CDR2 FRNRAP. CDR3 nucleotides: TGTGCTAGTGATCCCCGGGGGGCGCCCACAGATACGCAGTATTTT. Its protein is CASDPRGAPTDTQYF.

The V call is TRBV11-3, the J call TRBJ2-3, with D perhaps TRBD1 (6 bases). The germline gives CDR1 SGHNT, CDR2 YENEEA. This CDR3 has 15 residues. V lost 4 bases to trimming and J lost 3 bases, with 14 bases between them. CDR3 in amino acids: CASSSAGAWTDTQYF. CDR3 in DNA: TGTGCCAGCAGCTCAGCAGGGGCTTGGACAGATACGCAGTATTTT. The full variable domain, rest sourced from reference TRBV11-3 and TRBJ2-3, is EAGVVQSPRYKIIEKKQPVAFWCNPISGHNTLYWYLQNLGQGPELLIRYENEEAVDDSQLPKDRFSAERLKGVDSTLKIQPAELGDSAVYLCASSSAGAWTDTQYFGPGTRLTVL.

V gene TRBV7-9 combines with J gene TRBJ2-5; tentative D call: TRBD2 (5 bases). With the DNA end fitting TRBJ2-7 better, the J assignment may be wrong. Germline V gene sequence: CDR1 SEHNR, CDR2 FQNEAQ (reference sequence). The CDR3 is 14 residues long. CDR3 coding DNA: TGTGCCAGCAGGGGAGAGAGGGTAGTCGACGAGCAGTACTTC. Protein product: CASRGERVVDEQYF.

The chain combines TRBV7-9 with TRBJ1-1; the D is unclear. V was clipped by 5 bases and J by 11 bases, with 9 bases between them. The CDR3 covers 10 residues. Germline V CDR1 and CDR2: SEHNR, FQNEAQ (reference sequence). CDR3 bases: TGTGCCAGCAGCCCAGGTCAGGCTTTCTTT. Residues: CASSPGQAFF. Variable domain in full (rest from reference TRBV7-9 and TRBJ1-1): DTGVSQNPRHKITKRGQNVTFRCDPISEHNRLYWYRQTLGQGPEFLTYFQNEAQLEKSRLLSDRFSAERPKGSFSTLEIQRTEQGDSAMYLCASSPGQAFFGQGTRLTVV.

The chain recombines TRBV5-4 with TRBJ2-7, with 10 bases that match TRBD2. The V gene end was trimmed by 2 bases and the J gene end by 3 bases; junction bases not matched to a gene: 2. The CDR3 totals 14 residues. Germline lookup yields CDR1 SGHNT and CDR2 YYREEE (reference sequence). DNA for the CDR3: TGTGCCAGCAGCTTAGCGGGAGGGTACTACGAGCAGTACTTC. It is translated as CASSLAGGYYEQYF.

This clone has more than one count but fewer than ten. The V gene is TRBV9, the J gene TRBJ1-6; D ambiguous. The V gene's germline CDR1 is SGDLS and CDR2 YYNGEE. V was shortened by 2 bases and J by 13 bases, with 28 bases between the two germline ends. There are 18 residues in the CDR3. CDR3 DNA: TGTGCCAGCAGCGTTAGCACGGGTGGGTTCCGGGTTCCTTACCCCCTCCACTTT. Amino acid sequence: CASSVSTGGFRVPYPLHF.

The CDR3 sequence is CASSPPAGVRTEAFF. In DNA, the CDR3 is TGTGCCAGCTCACCACCGGCAGGGGTTCGAACTGAAGCTTTCTTT. The chain is built from TRBV18 and TRBJ1-1; tentatively, D is TRBD1 (6 bases). Looked up from germline, CDR1 is KGHSH and CDR2 is LQKENI. The CDR3 consists of 15 residues. Between the trimmed V and J ends, which lost 0 bases and 5 bases, there was a span of 13 bases.

The rearrangement joins TRBV29-1 to TRBJ2-4; weak D call: TRBD2 (7 bases). Trimming pared 1 base from V and 9 bases from J, leaving 13 bases between. Per the germline V gene, CDR1 is SQVTM and CDR2 is ANQGSEA. The length of the CDR3 is 13 residues. CDR3 in DNA: TGCAGCGTTGAAGGGGGGCGGGGGAGCATTCAGTACTTC. Translation gives CSVEGGRGSIQYF. The variable domain in full, completed from reference TRBV29-1 and TRBJ2-4, reads SAVISQKPSRDICQRGTSLTIQCQVDSQVTMMFWYRQQPGQSLTLIATANQGSEATYESGFVIDKFPISRPNLTFSTLTVSNMSPEDSSIYLCSVEGGRGSIQYFGAGTRLSVL.

V gene TRBV27 combines with J gene TRBJ1-2; possible D gene TRBD1, 5 bases. Trimming took 1 base from V and 9 from J, leaving 12 bases between them. This CDR3 region has 13 residues. Germline lookup yields CDR1 MNHEY and CDR2 SMNVEV (reference sequence). This CDR3 is CASSLLRGGSYTF. In DNA form, the CDR3 reads TGTGCCAGCAGTTTATTACGGGGGGGAAGCTACACCTTC.

The V call is TRBV6-5, the J call TRBJ2-5, with 7 nucleotides matching TRBD1. The J call may not be correct, given that the DNA end is closer to TRBJ2-7. Germline V gene data show CDR1 as MNHEY and CDR2 as SVGAGI. The CDR3 loop spans 14 amino acids. CDR3 bases: TGTGCCAGCAAAAGGCAGACAGGGACCTACGAGCAGTACTTC. It encodes CASKRQTGTYEQYF.

J is TRBJ2-2 and V is TRBV7-2, with a possible D match to TRBD1 (5 bases). Germline CDR1 and CDR2: SGHTA and FQGNSA. This CDR3 spans 14 amino acids. The V end was cut by 5 bases, the J end by 4 bases, with 11 bases between. The chain's CDR3 is CASSAGFFTGELFF. CDR3 coding DNA: TGTGCCAGCAGCGCAGGGTTCTTCACCGGGGAGCTGTTTTTT.

The V call is TRBV4-3, the J call TRBJ2-2; the match to TRBD2 covers 13 bases. The V gene end was trimmed by 0 bases and the J gene end by 8 bases; junction bases not matched to a gene: 6. This CDR3 region has 17 residues. Germline V gene lookup returns CDR1 LGHNA and CDR2 YSLEER. In DNA, the CDR3 is TGCGCCAGCAGCCAAGATCTAACTAGCGGGGGGGTGGGGGAGCTGTTTTTT. Its protein is CASSQDLTSGGVGELFF.

The chain carries TRBV10-3 and TRBJ2-7; possibly TRBD2 for D (6 bases). Germline lookup yields CDR1 ENHRY and CDR2 SYGVKD. The CDR3 contains 14 residues. V dropped 5 bases and J dropped 2 bases, with 13 bases sitting between them. CDR3 in amino acids: CAISRAGGTYEQYF. CDR3 coding DNA: TGTGCCATCAGTCGGGCAGGAGGGACCTACGAGCAGTACTTC.

This CDR3 reads CAWRRNSGNTIYF. In DNA, the CDR3 is TGTGCCTGGAGGCGAAACTCTGGAAACACCATATATTTT. This chain links TRBV30 with TRBJ1-3; no clear D. The CDR3 covers 13 residues. The germline V and J ends were trimmed by 3 bases and 0 bases, with 6 bases remaining between them. Germline-derived CDR1 and CDR2 are GTSNPN and SVGIG (reference sequence).

The genes are TRBV5-1 and TRBJ1-1; D gene ambiguous. Germline-derived CDR1 and CDR2 are SGHRS and YFSETQ. The CDR3 has 14 amino acids. V gave up 4 bases and J gave up 1 base, with 11 bases separating them. CDR3 sequence reads: CASSTSPGNTEAFF. CDR3 nucleotides: TGCGCCAGCAGCACAAGTCCGGGGAACACTGAAGCTTTCTTT.

The chain carries TRBV5-1 and TRBJ1-2; D ambiguous. Germline lookup yields CDR1 SGHRS and CDR2 YFSETQ. V was shortened by 0 bases and J by 3 bases, with 9 bases between the two germline ends. CDR3 length equals 14 residues. This chain's CDR3 is CASSLGGGDYGYTF. The CDR3 DNA sequence: TGCGCCAGCAGCTTGGGAGGCGGCGACTATGGCTACACCTTC.

The chain employs TRBV12-2 and TRBJ1-4; no check of the table's D call, TRBD1, against the DNA was made. TRBV12-2 is described as a pseudogene. The CDR3 runs 19 residues. CDR3 bases: TGTGCAAGTCGCTTATCGCCCGGGACAGAACCTTGGAAGTGGGAAAAACTGTTTTTT. It translates to CASRLSPGTEPWKWEKLFF.

This sequence joins TRBV28 and TRBJ2-7; 9 bases align to TRBD1. This CDR3 is built from 15 residues. The V gene end was trimmed by 7 bases and the J gene end by 2 bases; junction bases not matched to a gene: 9. Germline CDR1 and CDR2: MDHEN and SYDVKM. The DNA of the CDR3 is TGTGCCAGCACCTTACAGGGGGCGGTTACCTACGAGCAGTACTTC. This translates into CASTLQGAVTYEQYF.

As concerns this clone: At one end, the junction sequence differs from germline, possibly due to a read error. Here the CDR3 DNA reads TGTGCCGGCAGTTGGGGGCGCGGTCAGCCCCAGCATTTT. This sequence encodes CAGSWGRGQPQHF. The chain has TRBV6-5 and TRBJ1-5; weak D call: TRBD1 (6 bases). Per the germline V gene, CDR1 is MNHEY and CDR2 is SVGAGI. CDR3 length: 13 amino acids.

The gene calls are TRBV19 and TRBJ1-5; 7 positions agree with TRBD1. The CDR3 covers 14 residues. V shed 4 bases and J 7 bases; nucleotides not matched to a gene: 7. Germline assignment: CDR1 LNHDA and CDR2 SQIVND (reference sequence). The CDR3 loop reads CASSTDRASQPQHF. CDR3 nucleotides: TGTGCCAGTAGTACCGACAGGGCCTCACAGCCCCAGCATTTT.

The chain uses TRBV9 and TRBJ2-1, with 10 bases lining up with TRBD2. The length of the CDR3 is 18 residues. Germline V gene sequence: CDR1 SGDLS, CDR2 YYNGEE. The V and J ends lost 0 bases and 2 bases, in that order; junction bases with no gene match: 8. CDR3 nucleotides: TGTGCCAGCAGCGTAGGTCTCAGTAGCGGGGGGCCCTACAATGAGCAGTTCTTC. This translates into CASSVGLSSGGPYNEQFF.

This clone was recorded a few times. This chain connects TRBV2 to TRBJ2-2; maybe TRBD1 (6 bases). Germline V gene data show CDR1 as SNHLY and CDR2 as FYNNEI. V was trimmed by 4 bases and J by 5 bases, leaving 14 bases between them. The CDR3 consists of 15 residues. The CDR3 bases are TGTGCCAGCAGTGTCTGGGGGCACGGAACCGGGGAGCTGTTTTTT. Translation: CASSVWGHGTGELFF. The full variable domain, completed using reference TRBV2 and TRBJ2-2, is EPEVTQTPSHQVTQMGQEVILRCVPISNHLYFYWYRQILGQKVEFLVSFYNNEISEKSEIFDDQFSVERPDGSNFTLKIRSTKLEDSAMYFCASSVWGHGTGELFFGEGSRLTVL.

The genes are TRBV5-1 and TRBJ2-1; TRBD2 matches at 16 bases. CDR3 length: 17 residues. Unmatched junction bases numbered 7, after V lost 4 bases and J lost 6 bases. CDR1 SGHRS and CDR2 YFSETQ come from the germline V gene. In nucleotides, the CDR3 is TGCGCCAGCAGCGAAGGGACTAGCGGGAGGGGGGTCAATGAGCAGTTCTTC. Encoded protein: CASSEGTSGRGVNEQFF.

V gene TRBV5-1 combines with J gene TRBJ2-7; tentatively, D is TRBD2 (7 bases). The CDR3 runs to 13 residues. Trimming left V 0 bases short and J 10 bases short, with 14 bases between. CDR1 SGHRS and CDR2 YFSETQ come from the germline V gene. CDR3 sequence (DNA): TGCGCCAGCAGCTTGGGGGAGGGGGGATTACAGTACTTC. As protein: CASSLGEGGLQYF.